This is a list of T cell receptor beta chains from one sample in a study of CD8 T cells in Susac syndrome. TCRdb processed the immunoSEQ multiplex PCR reads anew with MiXCR; each CDR3 protein has one entry. This table has approximately 120,000 distinct CDR3 sequences, 85% to 95% appearing once. The material sequenced was CD8+ T cells from PBMCs. These receptors were taken from a human donor with multiple sclerosis. Each CDR3 is given with its conserved first and last residue. The D gene is left open where the match is weak. A clone size is listed for some rows: how often the clone was seen (once, few, many), or a class if it is expanded.

14,TRBV27,once,TRBJ2-4,TRBD1,CASSLGTGRSIQYF,TGTGCCAGCAGTTTGGGGACAGGGAGGAGCATTCAGTACTTC
14,TRBV20-1,NA,TRBJ2-1,TRBD2,CSAIELGLANEQFF,TGCAGTGCGATAGAGCTGGGACTAGCCAATGAGCAGTTCTTC
12,TRBV5-6,NA,TRBJ2-2,NA,CASSPLGGELFF,TGTGCCAGCAGCCCTCTGGGCGGGGAGCTGTTTTTT
17,TRBV7-9,NA,TRBJ2-7,NA,CASSLLARAGGIYEQYF,TGTGCCAGCAGCTTACTTGCTCGGGCAGGGGGGATCTACGAGCAGTACTTC
13,TRBV7-9,NA,TRBJ2-7,NA,CASTGTVSYEQYF,TGTGCCAGCACCGGGACGGTCTCCTACGAGCAGTACTTC
15,TRBV20-1,NA,TRBJ1-1,NA,CSASEGRWVDTEAFF,TGCAGTGCTAGTGAAGGGAGGTGGGTAGACACTGAAGCTTTCTTT
13,TRBV6-1,NA,TRBJ2-1,NA,CASSSRQYNEQFF,TGTGCCAGCAGTTCGCGACAGTACAATGAGCAGTTCTTC
11,TRBV9,NA,TRBJ1-2,NA,CASSGGVGYTF,TGTGCCAGCAGCGGGGGGGTTGGCTACACCTTC
14,TRBV24-1,NA,TRBJ2-3,TRBD1,CATADRGPEDTQYF,TGTGCCACGGCGGACAGGGGGCCTGAAGATACGCAGTATTTT
13,TRBV4-1,NA,TRBJ2-7,NA,CASSRGQTGEQYF,TGCGCCAGCAGTAGAGGACAGACGGGTGAGCAGTACTTC
15,TRBV27,NA,TRBJ2-6,NA,CASSLSASGANVLTF,TGTGCCAGCAGTTTGTCGGCATCTGGGGCCAACGTCCTGACTTTC
15,TRBV24-1,once,TRBJ2-2,NA,CAPVRDNENTGELFF,TGTGCCCCCGTGAGGGACAACGAGAACACCGGGGAGCTGTTTTTT
12,TRBV27,NA,TRBJ1-2,NA,CATKTGNYGYTF,TGTGCCACCAAGACTGGCAACTATGGCTACACCTTC
12,TRBV11-2,few,TRBJ2-7,NA,CASSFGAYEQYF,TGTGCCAGCAGCTTCGGAGCCTACGAGCAGTACTTC
15,TRBV9,NA,TRBJ2-5,TRBD2,CASSFDGLAQETQYF,TGTGCCAGCAGCTTCGACGGACTAGCCCAAGAGACCCAGTACTTC
14,TRBV6-4,NA,TRBJ1-6,NA,CASSLTELDSPLHF,TGTGCCAGCAGCCTCACAGAATTAGATTCACCCCTCCACTTT
14,TRBV6-1,NA,TRBJ2-1,NA,CASSSISTHNEQFF,TGTGCCAGCAGTTCTATAAGTACCCACAATGAGCAGTTCTTC
15,TRBV13,NA,TRBJ2-1,TRBD1,CASSSPGQYKNEQFF,TGTGCCAGCAGCTCGCCGGGACAGTATAAGAATGAGCAGTTCTTC
13,TRBV6-6,NA,TRBJ1-1,NA,CASSSQGNTEAFF,TGTGCCAGCAGCTCACAGGGAAACACTGAAGCTTTCTTT
16,TRBV13,NA,TRBJ2-1,TRBD2,CASSLRASGRTHEQFF,TGTGCCAGCAGCTTAAGGGCGAGCGGGAGGACACATGAGCAGTTCTTC
14,TRBV7-6,once,TRBJ2-7,NA,CASSLDLRSYEQYF,TGTGCCAGCAGCTTAGATCTCAGGAGCTACGAGCAGTACTTC
15,TRBV7-3,NA,TRBJ2-3,TRBD2,CASSASGGDTDTQYF,TGTGCCAGCAGCGCTAGCGGGGGGGACACAGATACGCAGTATTTT
18,TRBV18,NA,TRBJ2-7,NA,CASSPLSPRQGGSYEQYF,TGTGCCAGCTCACCCCTTTCCCCACGCCAGGGGGGTTCCTACGAGCAGTACTTC
16,TRBV4-1,NA,TRBJ1-5,NA,CASSQLSRRGDQPQHF,TGCGCCAGCAGCCAACTCTCCCGCAGGGGAGATCAGCCCCAGCATTTT
14,TRBV10-3,NA,TRBJ2-5,TRBD2,CAISGTSGQETQYF,TGTGCCATCAGCGGGACTAGCGGACAAGAGACCCAGTACTTC
15,TRBV2,NA,TRBJ1-1,TRBD1,CASSGQGAMNTEAFF,TGTGCCAGCAGTGGACAGGGGGCTATGAACACTGAAGCTTTCTTT
11,TRBV29-1,NA,TRBJ2-3,NA,CSVERQDTQYF,TGCAGCGTTGAACGACAGGATACGCAGTATTTT
14,TRBV5-1,NA,TRBJ2-1,NA,CASSQYSSYNEQFF,TGCGCCAGCAGCCAATACTCCTCCTACAATGAGCAGTTCTTC
13,TRBV7-6,NA,TRBJ2-7,NA,CASSRRQEYEQYF,TGTGCCAGCAGCCGACGCCAGGAATACGAGCAGTACTTC
15,TRBV6-1,NA,TRBJ2-1,TRBD2,CATSRMASGYNEQFF,TGTGCCACCTCGCGGATGGCTAGCGGGTACAATGAGCAGTTCTTC
14,TRBV7-6,NA,TRBJ2-3,NA,CASSLAGSTDTQYF,TGTGCCAGCAGCTTAGCCGGGAGCACAGATACGCAGTATTTT
15,TRBV7-8,NA,TRBJ2-5,NA,CASSLGTDLQETQYF,TGTGCCAGCAGCTTAGGGACGGACCTCCAAGAGACCCAGTACTTC
18,TRBV5-1,NA,TRBJ2-7,TRBD1,CASSLDPFSGTASYEQYF,TGCGCCAGCAGCTTGGACCCTTTCTCGGGGACAGCTTCCTACGAGCAGTACTTC
14,TRBV5-4,NA,TRBJ2-3,NA,CASSLLVGTDTQYF,TGTGCCAGCAGCTTGTTGGTAGGCACAGATACGCAGTATTTT
14,TRBV18,NA,TRBJ1-4,NA,CASSHGPLNEKLFF,TGTGCCAGCTCCCACGGCCCCCTCAATGAAAAACTGTTTTTT
15,TRBV2,NA,TRBJ1-2,NA,CASTLIGRGTDGYTF,TGTGCCAGCACCCTTATTGGCAGGGGAACTGATGGCTACACCTTC
14,TRBV9,once,TRBJ1-5,NA,CASSTRDGNQPQHF,TGTGCCAGCAGCACCCGGGACGGCAATCAGCCCCAGCATTTT
16,TRBV10-3,NA,TRBJ2-6,TRBD2,CASLAGRSSGANVLTF,TGTGCCAGTCTAGCGGGGAGGTCCTCTGGGGCCAACGTCCTGACTTTC
13,TRBV5-1,NA,TRBJ2-1,NA,CASSFFLNNEQFF,TGCGCCAGCAGCTTCTTCCTAAACAATGAGCAGTTCTTC
13,TRBV6-6,NA,TRBJ2-1,NA,CASSYSVGGEQFF,TGTGCCAGCAGTTACTCGGTGGGTGGTGAGCAGTTCTTC
15,TRBV4-1,NA,TRBJ2-5,TRBD2,CASSLTSGGAETQYF,TGCGCCAGCAGCCTGACTAGCGGGGGGGCGGAGACCCAGTACTTC
16,TRBV24-1,NA,TRBJ2-3,TRBD1,CATSDLRDRDPDTQYF,TGTGCCACCAGTGATTTGAGGGACAGGGATCCAGATACGCAGTATTTT
15,TRBV6-5,NA,TRBJ2-1,NA,CASSYGREIYNEQFF,TGTGCCAGCAGTTACGGCAGGGAAATCTACAATGAGCAGTTCTTC
12,TRBV20-1,NA,TRBJ1-5,NA,CSAQTWNQPQHF,TGCAGTGCTCAGACATGGAATCAGCCCCAGCATTTT
13,TRBV5-1,NA,TRBJ2-4,NA,CASSLDSKNIQYF,TGCGCCAGCAGCTTGGATTCCAAAAACATTCAGTACTTC
15,TRBV7-6,NA,TRBJ1-3,TRBD1,CASSLTQGTGNTIYF,TGTGCCAGCAGCTTAACACAGGGGACTGGAAACACCATATATTTT
14,TRBV5-1,once,TRBJ2-7,TRBD1,CASSLRGQTYEQYF,TGCGCCAGCAGCTTGCGGGGACAGACCTACGAGCAGTACTTC